This paragraph reports one T cell receptor (beta chain). No cognate antigen has been identified for it. Per-nucleotide qualities are absent, and no much larger clonotype sits a single base away. The data stem from a study of control samples from healthy donors and cancer patients (dated by TCRdb to 2020 to 2021). The library was obtained by the immunoSEQ multiplex PCR assay. In its TCRdb copy, this immuneACCESS table keeps in-frame sequences only and misses some clones. Where compared with another copy, unresolved V genes explain less than half of these, and the others have no known cause. This sample holds about 96,000 clones; 85% to 95% were observed only once. The biggest ten clones account for 8% to 9.5% of the sample. CDR3 length: 15 amino acids, cysteine to phenylalanine. Just the 45-base CDR3 DNA is kept, in frame starting at base 1. The junction shows trimming of 1 base on V and 1 base on J, plus 10 bases between the germline ends. CDR1 and CDR2, per the germline V gene (reference sequence), are LNHDA and SQIVND.

The V and J genes are TRBV19 and TRBJ1-1, with an unclear D gene assignment. Sequencing used blood. The TCR was taken from a young man in good health. The nucleotide sequence is TGTGCCAGTAGTATAGCCCATGTTACGAACACTGAAGCTTTCTTT. It specifies CASSIAHVTNTEAFF.